This paragraph reports one T cell receptor beta chain. Antigen: not known. This sample was included in a study of CD8 T cells in Susac syndrome. Study at large: There were Susac syndrome patients who were therapy-naive at blood draw, others on corticosteroids, and others on intravenous immunoglobulin alone. The study, taken as a whole, reports: The CD4+ T cell repertoires, which came from Susac syndrome patients, showed no sign of clonal expansion.

Negative isolation was applied to CD8+ and CD4+ T cells, and FACS enrichment was applied to TEMRA cells. It was with random hexamers that roughly 0.45 to 1 ug RNA was reverse transcribed. Amplification of TCR beta CDR3 used immunoSEQ multiplex PCR across 54 Vbeta and 13 Jbeta. TCRdb independently ran MiXCR on the immunoSEQ multiplex PCR reads; one entry per CDR3 protein. The top ten hold around 0.1% of the sample, which has some 240,000 distinct CDR3 sequences, 96% seen once. The CDR3 runs 15 residues. After removal of 0 bases from V and 7 bases from J, the junction contained 5 bases not matched to a gene. Germline-derived CDR1 and CDR2 are MGHDK and SYGVNS.

This TCR came from a human donor with Susac syndrome. The chain employs TRBV25-1 and TRBJ2-1; 8 bases agree with TRBD1. Sequencing input: CD4+ T cells from PBMCs. CDR3 nucleotide sequence: TGTGCCAGCAGTGAATATCAGGGGGCGCTTAATGAGCAGTTCTTC. It translates to CASSEYQGALNEQFF. Complete variable domain (other parts from reference TRBV25-1 and TRBJ2-1): EADIYQTPRYLVIGTGKKITLECSQTMGHDKMYWYQQDPGMELHLIHYSYGVNSTEKGDLSSESTVSRIRTEHFPLTLESARPSHTSQYLCASSEYQGALNEQFFGPGTRLTVL.